The rows below give T cell receptor beta chains drawn from one sample of a study of blood T cells in healthy people across ages. TCRdb fed the 5' RACE reads into MiXCR, producing one record per CDR3 protein. In the table there are 850,000 to 950,000 distinct CDR3 sequences, 29% of which are singletons. The sequencing input was blood. These receptors were taken from a woman at least 80 years old in good health. Each CDR3 is given with its conserved first and last residue. D genes are given only for firm matches. Expanded clones are given a class, and other clones once, few, many or no size at all.

D	V	J	size	DNA	CDR3
TRBD2	TRBV24-1	TRBJ2-3	NA	TGTGCCACCAGTGATCCAGGGACTAGCGGGGGAGTCACAGATACGCAGTATTTT	CATSDPGTSGGVTDTQYF
NA	TRBV7-2	TRBJ2-1	few	TGTGCCAGCAGCCCAGGGGGGTCTGAGCTCCATGAGCAGTTCTTC	CASSPGGSELHEQFF
NA	TRBV11-2	TRBJ2-3	few	TGTACCAGCAGCACGCACAGGGAGGGGGGTGCAGATACGCAGTATTTT	CTSSTHREGGADTQYF
TRBD1	TRBV11-3	TRBJ1-2	many	TGTGCCAGCAGCTTAGTGAACAGGGGGCACAACTATGGCTACACCTTC	CASSLVNRGHNYGYTF
NA	TRBV5-5	TRBJ1-3	few	TGTGCCAGCAGCTTTGAGACAGCTGGAAACACCATATATTTT	CASSFETAGNTIYF
NA	TRBV20-1	TRBJ1-1	NA	TGCAGTGCTAGAGAACACAGGGTACTCACTGAAGCTTTCTTT	CSAREHRVLTEAFF
NA	TRBV6-2/TRBV6-3	TRBJ2-7	many	TGTGCCAGCGGGGGCCCCACTACGATGGAGTACTTC	CASGGPTTMEYF
TRBD2	TRBV30	TRBJ2-3	few	TGTGCCTGGAGTACAGGGACTAGCGGAGCCACAGATACGCAGTATTTT	CAWSTGTSGATDTQYF
NA	TRBV10-3	TRBJ1-2	NA	TGTGCCATCAGGGAGAAGGGAGGCTGCACCTTC	CAIREKGGCTF
NA	TRBV5-5	TRBJ1-5	once	TGTGCCAGCAGCTTGGTGTCGGGGGCTGGCAATCAGCCCCAGCATTTT	CASSLVSGAGNQPQHF
NA	TRBV5-6	TRBJ1-5	NA	TGTGCCAGCAGCTTGGCCTGGGGATCAGATCAGCCCCAGCATTTT	CASSLAWGSDQPQHF
TRBD2	TRBV7-8	TRBJ2-5	few	TGTGCCAGCAGCATAACTAGCGGGGGGACGTACCAAGAGACCCAGTACTTC	CASSITSGGTYQETQYF
TRBD1	TRBV3-1	TRBJ1-1	NA	TGTGCCAGCAGCCAATTGTCGGGACAGCGGAACACTGAAGCTTTCTTT	CASSQLSGQRNTEAFF
TRBD1	TRBV6-6	TRBJ1-1	NA	TGTGCCAGCAGCCAGGCGCAGGGGGCGATTCCCCCTGAAGCTTTCTTT	CASSQAQGAIPPEAFF
NA	TRBV20-1	TRBJ2-1	many	TGCAGTGCTAGAGCGGGGCCTGGAAATGCCTACAATGAGCAGTTCTTC	CSARAGPGNAYNEQFF
NA	TRBV7-6	TRBJ2-3	many	TGTGCCGCACTTACGGGCCGTCGGGATACGCAGTATTTT	CAALTGRRDTQYF
NA	TRBV18	TRBJ1-4	many	TGTGCCAGCTCACCAGGACTACTTGAAAAACTGTTTTTT	CASSPGLLEKLFF
NA	TRBV20-1	TRBJ2-7	many	TGCAGTGCTAGAGAAAGCCTGGAATACTACGAGCAGTACTTC	CSARESLEYYEQYF
NA	TRBV19	TRBJ1-5	few	TGTGCCAGTAGTATAGCCCGGCAAGCCCTCAATCAGCCCCAGCATTTT	CASSIARQALNQPQHF
TRBD2	TRBV6-2/TRBV6-3	TRBJ2-3	NA	TGTGCCAGCAGGGGCTCGGCGGGGGGGCTGGATACGCAGTATTTT	CASRGSAGGLDTQYF
TRBD1	TRBV7-2	TRBJ1-2	many	TGTGCCAGCAGCCCCCACGCACAGGGGTTTAATTATGGCTACACCTTC	CASSPHAQGFNYGYTF
NA	TRBV28	TRBJ2-7	NA	TGTGCCAGCAGTCTCTCCCAGGGCTACGAGCAGAACTTC	CASSLSQGYEQNF
NA	TRBV20-1	TRBJ1-2	few	TGCAGTGCTACGGAAGATTTGGGCTACACCTTC	CSATEDLGYTF
TRBD2	TRBV7-2	TRBJ2-2	few	TGTGCCAGCAGCTCAGGACTAGCGGGGGCGAACACCGGGGAGCTGTTTTTT	CASSSGLAGANTGELFF
TRBD1	TRBV7-2	TRBJ1-6	many	TGTGCCAGCAGCTCCGACAGGGGTTCACCCCTCCACTTT	CASSSDRGSPLHF
NA	TRBV12-3/TRBV12-4	TRBJ2-5	NA	TGTGCCAGCAGTTTTACTAGGGGAAAGACCCAGTACTTC	CASSFTRGKTQYF
TRBD2	TRBV6-1	TRBJ2-1	many	TGTGCCAGCAAAGGGTCTAGCGGGGGGAGCTCCTACAATGAGCAGTTCTTC	CASKGSSGGSSYNEQFF
TRBD1	TRBV19	TRBJ2-7	few	TGTGCCAGTAGTATGCTCGGGACAGACTACGAGCAGTACTTC	CASSMLGTDYEQYF
TRBD1	TRBV11-2	TRBJ1-6	few	TGTGCCAGCAAGCTGGGGACAGGGGGTAATTCACCCCTCCACTTT	CASKLGTGGNSPLHF
TRBD1	TRBV25-1	TRBJ1-4	few	TGTGCCAGCAGTGAGGGACAGGGGGTAGGCGAAAAACTGTTTTTT	CASSEGQGVGEKLFF
NA	TRBV6-1	TRBJ1-2	many	TGTGCCAGCAGTGATGGGGGGCGGGACTATGGCTACACCTTC	CASSDGGRDYGYTF
TRBD1	TRBV7-9	TRBJ1-2	few	TGTGCCAGCAGCCCACAGGGGGCCGGCAGTGGCTACACCTTC	CASSPQGAGSGYTF
NA	TRBV12-3/TRBV12-4	TRBJ2-4	many	TGTGCCAGCAGCCCGCTTCTAGCCAAAAACATTCAGTACTTC	CASSPLLAKNIQYF
TRBD1	TRBV9	TRBJ2-7	many	TGTGCCAGCAGCCCTGGACAGGGCGTCGGCGAGCAGTACTTC	CASSPGQGVGEQYF
NA	TRBV7-2	TRBJ2-3	many	TGCGCCAGCAGCTTCCCGAGCACAGATACGCAGTATTTT	CASSFPSTDTQYF
NA	TRBV11-2	TRBJ2-5	many	TGTGCCAGCAGCTTTTGGGGGGAGGCAGAGACCCAGTACTTC	CASSFWGEAETQYF
TRBD2	TRBV7-9	TRBJ2-7	few	TGTGCCAGCAGCTTAGTTTCGGCGGGAGGGCCCTACGAGCAGTACTTC	CASSLVSAGGPYEQYF
TRBD2	TRBV5-1	TRBJ2-3	many	TGCGCCAGCAGCAATAGCGGGGGGGGCACAGATACGCAGTATTTT	CASSNSGGGTDTQYF
NA	TRBV2	TRBJ2-5	many	TGTGCCAGCAGGTTGACTGAAGAAACCCAGTACTTC	CASRLTEETQYF
NA	TRBV29-1	TRBJ2-5	NA	TGCAGCGTTGGCCACAGGGGGGGGCAAGAGACCCAGTACTTC	CSVGHRGGQETQYF
TRBD2	TRBV7-2	TRBJ2-6	NA	TGTGCCAGCAGCTTCCTAGCGGGAGCTGGGGCCAACGTCCTGACTTTC	CASSFLAGAGANVLTF
NA	TRBV5-1	TRBJ1-2	many	TGCGCCAGCAGCTTGGTTAGGGACTATGGCTACACCTTC	CASSLVRDYGYTF
TRBD1	TRBV20-1	TRBJ2-7	NA	TGCAGTGCTCGCCCGGGACAGGGAAGTTACGAGCAGTACTTC	CSARPGQGSYEQYF
TRBD1	TRBV28	TRBJ1-5	NA	TGTGCCAGCAGTACCAAGGGGGCCTCATATCAGCCCCAGCATTTT	CASSTKGASYQPQHF
TRBD1	TRBV6-5	TRBJ1-6	many	TGTGCCAGCAGTTCCCCCTCGCGACAGGGTGATTCACCCCTCCACTTT	CASSSPSRQGDSPLHF
TRBD1	TRBV30	TRBJ1-1	few	TGTGCCTGGAGTGGGAGGGGCAGGGGGTTGAACACTGAAGCTTTCTTT	CAWSGRGRGLNTEAFF
NA	TRBV6-2/TRBV6-3	TRBJ1-2	many	TGTGCCAGCAGTTACCACTTCGGGACCGGGGGAGGCTACACCTTC	CASSYHFGTGGGYTF
TRBD1	TRBV12-3/TRBV12-4	TRBJ1-4	many	TGTGCCAGCAACACCCGGGACAGGGGAAATGAAAAACTGTTTTTT	CASNTRDRGNEKLFF
NA	TRBV3-1	TRBJ1-1	few	TGTGCCAGCAGCCAATCTCAGGGAGGGACTGAAGCTTTCTTT	CASSQSQGGTEAFF
NA	TRBV6-8	TRBJ1-6	few	TGTGCCAGCAGTTACTCGCCTATCGGGGGGATAAATTCACCCCTCCACTTT	CASSYSPIGGINSPLHF
NA	TRBV6-2/TRBV6-3	TRBJ1-1	few	TGTGCCAGCAGAGAGGGAGGTCGGACTGAAGCTTTCTTT	CASREGGRTEAFF
NA	TRBV7-2	TRBJ2-4	many	TGTGCCACCAAAGAGAACGGGATAGCCAAAAACATTCAGTACTTC	CATKENGIAKNIQYF
TRBD1	TRBV5-1	TRBJ1-6	many	TGCGCCAGCAGCCCCACAGGGGAAGGGTATTCACCCCTCCACTTT	CASSPTGEGYSPLHF
NA	TRBV7-2	TRBJ2-3	few	TGTGCCAGCAGCTTAGCCAGCTGGATCACAGATACGCAGTATTTT	CASSLASWITDTQYF
NA	TRBV5-4	TRBJ2-5	many	TGTGCCAGCAGCCCCGGACAGATGGAGACCCAGTACTTC	CASSPGQMETQYF
NA	TRBV24-1	TRBJ2-3	many	TGTGCCACCAGTGACCCGGGGGACAGAACTAGCACAGATACGCAGTATTTT	CATSDPGDRTSTDTQYF
NA	TRBV20-1	TRBJ2-7	NA	TGCAGTGCTAGGGGACTCCCTATGGAGCAGTACTTC	CSARGLPMEQYF
TRBD2	TRBV4-2	TRBJ2-2	NA	TGTGCCAGCAGCCAAGGTAGGGCCGGGGGGGCCTCCGGGGAGCTGTTTTTT	CASSQGRAGGASGELFF
TRBD2	TRBV5-1	TRBJ2-3	many	TGCGCCAGCAGCCAGGGACTAGTTTTCACAGATACGCAGTATTTT	CASSQGLVFTDTQYF
NA	TRBV20-1	TRBJ2-3	many	TGCAGTGCTAGGCTGGGAAACACAGATACGCAGTATTTT	CSARLGNTDTQYF